This T cell receptor (beta chain) was recorded in a study of T cells expressing NK-cell markers. In generating TCR beta cDNA, 5'RACE template switching with UMIs was used. TCRdb re-called the 5' RACE reads; one entry per CDR3 protein, DNA not given. The table lists about 5,100 distinct CDR3 sequences, with about 14% in the top ten. Whole-study findings and limits: Clones of NKG2C+ T cells that had expanded were of unclear HCMV specificity. The dominant NKG2C+ clonotypes represented about 1.0-7.0% of CD8+ T cells in over 5 donors.

In terms of frequency, this clonotype is medium-sized. Its antigen is unidentified. The CDR3 sequence is 15 residues long. CDR1 and CDR2 from the germline V gene are DFQATT and SNEGSKA (reference sequence). This rearrangement joins TRBV20-1 to TRBJ2-5; TCRdb indicates TRBD1, and absent DNA this call remains unverified. What was sequenced was blood T cells: a sorted CD56 or NKG2C T cell subset, CD4+ or CD8+ T cells, or bulk PBMC T cells (not recorded which). The sequence was collected from a young man in good health. Here the CDR3 reads CSARARPAYQETQYF.